The rows below give T cell receptor beta chains drawn from one sample of a study of T cell responses to AZD1222 COVID-19 vaccine. Clones were read by immunoSEQ multiplex PCR, and TCRdb kept only the in-frame ones, dropping some. The table shows some 120,000 clones, with approximately 92% occurring only once. The sequences come from peripheral blood, collected 28 days after the second AZD1222 dose. The receptors stem from an adult who received the AZD1222 COVID-19 vaccine. The CDR3 runs from the conserved cysteine through the conserved F or W. Fields, in order: CDR3 protein, CDR3 DNA, clone size, V gene, J gene, D gene, CDR3 length. A D gene is named only where the DNA matches it firmly. Clone size is not always given. Where it is, it says once, few, many or a class for expanded clones.

CATSGAGGRNEQFF,TGTGCCACCAGTGGAGCGGGAGGGCGAAATGAGCAGTTCTTC,once,TRBV24-1,TRBJ2-1,TRBD2,14
CASSPLNSPNTGELFF,TGCGCCAGCAGCCCGCTTAACAGCCCAAACACCGGGGAGCTGTTTTTT,once,TRBV5-1,TRBJ2-2,.,16
CASSQVTRGGYGYTF,TGTGCCAGCAGCCAAGTGACCAGGGGCGGCTATGGCTACACCTTC,once,TRBV3-1/TRBV3-2,TRBJ1-2,.,15
CASSLAGTAGTGELFF,TGTGCCAGCTCCCTGGCCGGGACAGCGGGCACCGGGGAGCTGTTTTTT,.,TRBV18,TRBJ2-2,.,16
CASSDLTSGRYEQYF,TGTGCCAGCAGTGACCTGACTAGCGGGAGGTACGAGCAGTACTTC,.,TRBV6-1,TRBJ2-7,TRBD2,15
CASRPLGWETQYF,TGTGCCAGCAGGCCACTAGGTTGGGAGACCCAGTACTTC,.,TRBV12-3/TRBV12-4,TRBJ2-5,.,13
CASSQAGGDTQYF,TGCGCCAGCAGCCAAGCGGGCGGTGATACGCAGTATTTT,.,TRBV4-1,TRBJ2-3,.,13
CASSFRDSFYGYTF,TGTGCCAGCAGTTTCAGGGACTCCTTCTATGGCTACACCTTC,.,TRBV27,TRBJ1-2,.,14
CASSPRTANSPLHF,TGTGCCAGCAGTCCACGGACAGCTAATTCACCCCTCCACTTT,.,TRBV28,TRBJ1-6,.,14
CASSEYGVNYGYTF,TGCGCCAGCAGTGAATATGGAGTTAACTATGGCTACACCTTC,.,TRBV10-1,TRBJ1-2,.,14
CASSGAGRSPLHF,TGTGCCAGCAGTGGCGCAGGGCGTTCACCCCTCCACTTT,.,TRBV28,TRBJ1-6,.,13
CAISPAGEANEQFF,TGTGCCATCAGCCCAGCGGGAGAAGCCAATGAGCAGTTCTTC,.,TRBV10-3,TRBJ2-1,TRBD2,14
CASTDTAGWTDTQYF,TGTGCCAGTACCGACACGGCAGGGTGGACAGATACGCAGTATTTT,.,TRBV19,TRBJ2-3,.,15
CSAEGGYTF,TGCAGTGCAGAAGGAGGCTACACCTTC,.,TRBV20-1,TRBJ1-2,.,9
CASRVSSRPHEVHNSPLHF,TGCGCCAGCAGGGTGTCGTCACGACCTCATGAAGTACATAATTCACCCCTCCACTTT,.,TRBV5-1,TRBJ1-6,.,19
CASKTGSSGELFF,TGTGCCAGTAAGACAGGGTCTAGCGGGGAGCTGTTTTTT,.,TRBV2,TRBJ2-2,TRBD1,13
CASSRPGQSSGANVLTF,TGTGCCAGCAGCCGACCGGGACAGAGCTCTGGGGCCAACGTCCTGACTTTC,.,TRBV2,TRBJ2-6,TRBD1,17
CASSTPGRSNEKLFF,TGTGCCAGTAGTACACCGGGACGGAGTAATGAAAAACTGTTTTTT,.,TRBV19,TRBJ1-4,.,15
CASSPGAGTQPQHF,TGTGCCAGCTCACCTGGTGCCGGGACTCAGCCCCAGCATTTT,.,TRBV18,TRBJ1-5,.,14
CASSVAESFYEQYF,TGTGCCAGCAGCGTAGCCGAGAGTTTCTACGAGCAGTACTTC,.,TRBV9,TRBJ2-7,.,14
CASRGQGEETQYF,TGTGCCAGCAGAGGACAGGGGGAAGAGACCCAGTACTTC,.,TRBV7-9,TRBJ2-5,TRBD1,13
CASKRKNNEQFF,TGTGCCAGTAAAAGAAAAAACAATGAGCAGTTCTTC,.,TRBV11-1,TRBJ2-1,.,12
CASSPTLAGNYNEQFF,TGTGCCAGCAGCCCCACACTAGCGGGAAACTACAATGAGCAGTTCTTC,.,TRBV28,TRBJ2-1,TRBD2,16
CASSSGTGYEQYF,TGCGCCAGCAGTTCTGGGACAGGGTACGAGCAGTACTTC,.,TRBV5-1,TRBJ2-7,TRBD1,13
CASRRRDGKETQYF,TGTGCCAGCAGACGCCGGGACGGGAAAGAGACCCAGTACTTC,.,TRBV2,TRBJ2-5,.,14
CASSYLASGRREQYF,TGTGCCAGCAGTTACTTGGCTAGCGGGAGGAGAGAGCAGTACTTC,.,TRBV6-5,TRBJ2-7,TRBD2,15
CASSLAQPTDTQYF,TGCGCCAGCAGCTTGGCCCAACCCACAGATACGCAGTATTTT,.,TRBV5-1,TRBJ2-3,.,14
CASSHTTNSYNEQFF,TGTGCCAGCAGCCACACAACCAACTCCTACAATGAGCAGTTCTTC,.,TRBV5-4,TRBJ2-1,.,15
CASSPGVGGSDEQFF,TGTGCTAGCAGCCCCGGGGTCGGTGGGAGCGATGAGCAGTTCTTC,.,TRBV7-7,TRBJ2-1,.,15